This T cell receptor (beta chain) was found in a study of blood T cell repertoires in COVID-19. Measured with immunoSEQ multiplex PCR; TCRdb has only the in-frame clones, and not every one. Of about 220,000 clones listed, 75% to 85% are singletons. In its sample, this clone was seen a few times. The CDR3 has 14 amino acids. Germline V gives CDR1 MDHEN, CDR2 SYDVKM. V dropped 6 bases and J dropped 3 bases, with 14 bases sitting between them. This sequence originates from a man aged 50-59 years with active or convalescent COVID-19. The chain employs TRBV28 and TRBJ1-1; D possibly corresponds to TRBD1 (6 bases). Sequencing input: peripheral blood. CDR3 in DNA: TGTGCCAGCAGCCCCCCCGGGGGGCACACTGAAGCTTTCTTT. Translation: CASSPPGGHTEAFF. Filled out from reference TRBV28 and TRBJ1-1, the complete variable domain reads DVKVTQSSRYLVKRTGEKVFLECVQDMDHENMFWYRQDPGLGLRLIYFSYDVKMKEKGDIPEGYSVSREKKERFSLILESASTNQTSMYLCASSPPGGHTEAFFGQGTRLTVV.